One sample yielded the 30 T cell receptor beta chains listed below, sequenced in a study of blood T cell repertoires in COVID-19. Here immunoSEQ multiplex PCR was the method, and the copy in TCRdb shows in-frame clones only, minus some. The table has about 250,000 clones, approximately 80% seen once. Sequencing input: peripheral blood. These TCRs come from an elderly man with acute or convalescent COVID-19.

The chain uses TRBV2 and TRBJ1-6; 7 positions agree with TRBD1. The CDR3 extends over 16 amino acids. The J segment lost 4 bases and the V segment lost 8 bases, leaving 11 bases of the junction unmatched. Germline CDR1 is SNHLY and CDR2 is FYNNEI. The CDR3 bases are TGTGCCAGCCGGGCTCAAGGGGGCGGGTATAATTCACCCCTCCACTTT. The encoded protein is CASRAQGGGYNSPLHF.

This clone was recorded only once. CDR3 bases: TGTGCCAGCGCCGGACAGGGGGCCTACAATGAGCAGTTCTTC. Translated: CASAGQGAYNEQFF. J is TRBJ2-1 and V is TRBV6-5; 10 nucleotides line up with TRBD1. The CDR3 length is 14 residues. CDR1 and CDR2 from the germline V gene are MNHEY and SVGAGI. V was pared by 8 bases and J by 2 bases, with 3 bases of the junction left unmatched.

The rearrangement joins TRBV27 to TRBJ2-2; 9 bases match TRBD2. This CDR3 region has 17 residues. The germline gives CDR1 MNHEY, CDR2 SMNVEV (reference sequence). Losses at the gene ends were 0 bases for V and 7 bases for J; bases not matched to a gene: 9. Here the CDR3 DNA reads TGTGCCAGCAGTTTATCGAGGGCGGGGGGGCATGGCGGGGAGCTGTTTTTT. Amino acid sequence: CASSLSRAGGHGGELFF.

This chain connects TRBV27 to TRBJ1-1; the match to TRBD1 covers 7 bases. Germline CDR1 reads MNHEY; CDR2 reads SMNVEV (reference sequence). The CDR3 spans 17 residues. V was pared by 4 bases and J by 4 bases, with 15 bases of the junction left unmatched. The chain's CDR3 is CASSWGRQGRVGTEAFF. CDR3 sequence (DNA): TGTGCCAGCAGTTGGGGCCGACAGGGAAGAGTCGGCACTGAAGCTTTCTTT.

This clone was observed a single time. The chain has TRBV28 and TRBJ1-1; 8 bases map to TRBD1. This CDR3 has 14 amino acids. Germline CDR1 MDHEN, CDR2 SYDVKM. The ends lost 5 bases at V and 0 bases at J; junction bases unmatched: 2. The CDR3 DNA follows: TGTGCCAGCAGTCGGGGACAGGTGAACACTGAAGCTTTCTTT. It yields the protein CASSRGQVNTEAFF.

This clone was counted only a few times. The chain combines TRBV30 with TRBJ2-7, with 8 bases identical to TRBD1. The ends lost 8 bases at V and 3 bases at J; junction bases unmatched: 12. This CDR3 is 14 amino acids long. Germline V gene lookup returns CDR1 GTSNPN and CDR2 SVGIG (reference sequence). The CDR3 region has the DNA TGTGCCCTAGGGCGGGACAGGACTATCTACGAGCAGTACTTC. Translating gives CALGRDRTIYEQYF. Complete variable domain (other parts from reference TRBV30 and TRBJ2-7): SQTIHQWPATLVQPVGSPLSLECTVEGTSNPNLYWYRQAAGRGLQLLFYSVGIGQISSEVPQNLSASRPQDRQFILSSKKLLLSDSGFYLCALGRDRTIYEQYFGPGTRLTVT.

The V call is TRBV6-6, the J call TRBJ1-1, with TRBD1 matching over 7 bases. CDR3 size: 14 residues. Germline-derived CDR1 and CDR2 are MNHNY and SVGAGI (reference sequence). V was pared by 11 bases and J by 6 bases, with 15 bases of the junction left unmatched. The CDR3 coding sequence is TGTGCCGGAAAAACCGGGACAGCATCGGCTGAAGCTTTCTTT. Amino acids: CAGKTGTASAEAFF.

J is TRBJ1-1 and V is TRBV30; no clear D gene. Germline V gene lookup returns CDR1 GTSNPN and CDR2 SVGIG (reference sequence). Trimming took off 1 base at V and 1 base at J, with 13 bases between the two ends. This CDR3 comprises 15 residues. CDR3 bases: TGTGCCTGGAGTGGTATTCGGGGTCAGAACACTGAAGCTTTCTTT. Protein sequence: CAWSGIRGQNTEAFF.

CDR3 sequence reads: CASSLMSGRGDTQYF. The CDR3 DNA follows: TGTGCCAGCAGCTTAATGAGCGGGAGGGGAGATACGCAGTATTTT. The chain links TRBV7-3 to TRBJ2-3; the match to TRBD2 covers 10 bases. Germline-derived CDR1 and CDR2 are SGHTA and FQGTGA. CDR3 length: 15 residues. The trim removed 1 base at V and 5 bases at J, leaving 3 bases unmatched.

The CDR3 DNA follows: TGTGCCAGCGCCCCCCGCGGGCATGGATCCTACGAGCAGTACTTC. This sequence encodes CASAPRGHGSYEQYF. The chain recombines TRBV6-6 with TRBJ2-7; possible D gene TRBD2, 5 bases. The V gene's germline CDR1 is MNHNY and CDR2 SVGAGI (reference sequence). With 8 bases removed from V and 1 base from J, the gap between germline ends came to 18 bases. This CDR3 spans 15 amino acids.

The chain couples TRBV19 to TRBJ1-2, with 9 bases matching TRBD1. Trimming removed 7 bases from V and 5 bases from J; junction bases left unmatched: 8. CDR3 length: 14 residues. Germline CDR1 is LNHDA and CDR2 is SQIVND (reference sequence). Here the CDR3 reads CASTQGAVSYGYTF. In nucleotides, the CDR3 is TGTGCCAGTACACAGGGGGCAGTATCTTATGGCTACACCTTC.

CDR3 residues: CASSSRGQGTRGVRAFF. For the CDR3, the DNA is TGTGCCAGCAGTTCGCGCGGACAGGGGACCCGGGGGGTTCGAGCTTTCTTT. This chain connects TRBV28 to TRBJ1-1, with 9 bases lining up with TRBD1. Germline assignment: CDR1 MDHEN and CDR2 SYDVKM. Unmatched junction bases numbered 19, after V lost 4 bases and J lost 10 bases. CDR3 size: 17 residues.

The chain carries TRBV19 and TRBJ1-2, with unresolved D. The CDR3 has 15 amino acids. V was trimmed by 0 bases and J by 1 base, leaving 9 bases between them. The germline gives CDR1 LNHDA, CDR2 SQIVND (reference sequence). CDR3 in amino acids: CASSIDRGSNYGYTF. The CDR3 nucleotides are TGTGCCAGTAGTATAGATAGAGGCAGTAACTATGGCTACACCTTC.

The V gene is TRBV5-8, the J gene TRBJ2-5, with TRBD2 matching 9 bases. CDR3 length: 16 residues. V was pared by 6 bases and J by 6 bases, with 15 bases of the junction left unmatched. CDR1 and CDR2 from the germline V gene are SGHTS and YDEGEE. The CDR3 DNA follows: TGTGCCAGCAACTTACGGGGGACTAGCCATAGGAAGACCCAGTACTTC. Protein product: CASNLRGTSHRKTQYF.

The chain joins TRBV7-8 to TRBJ1-3; the D gene is possibly TRBD1 (5 bases). This CDR3 spans 16 amino acids. Germline V gives CDR1 SGHVS, CDR2 FQNEAQ. With 0 bases removed from V and 0 bases from J, the gap between germline ends came to 9 bases. Written as DNA, the CDR3 is TGTGCCAGCAGCTTAGCGTACAGGAGCTCTGGAAACACCATATATTTT. This codes for CASSLAYRSSGNTIYF.

The chain combines TRBV7-2 with TRBJ2-7, with 10 bases aligning to TRBD1. The CDR3 extends over 16 amino acids. Per germline, CDR1 SGHTA and CDR2 FQGNSA. The V gene end was trimmed by 2 bases and the J gene end by 3 bases; junction bases not matched to a gene: 7. The CDR3 nucleotides are TGTGCCAGCAGCTTATTCGGGACAGGGGCAGTCTACGAGCAGTACTTC. This encodes CASSLFGTGAVYEQYF.

This clone was recorded a few times. This rearrangement joins TRBV19 to TRBJ1-2; D is possibly TRBD1 (5 bases). V was shortened by 1 base and J by 3 bases, with 15 bases between the two germline ends. This CDR3 is 16 amino acids long. Per germline, CDR1 LNHDA and CDR2 SQIVND (reference sequence). The CDR3: CASSIGGRALDYGYTF. Written as DNA, the CDR3 is TGTGCCAGTAGTATAGGCGGCAGGGCCCTAGACTATGGCTACACCTTC.

The chain carries TRBV3-1 (or the pseudogene TRBV3-2) and TRBJ1-2; perhaps TRBD1 as D (5 bases). CDR1 and CDR2 from the germline V gene are LGHDT and YNNKEL (reference sequence). Trimming stripped 1 base from V and 0 bases from J, with 9 bases between. The CDR3 length is 15 residues. The DNA for the CDR3 is TGTGCCAGCAGCCAAGTAACGACAGCTAACTATGGCTACACCTTC. It codes for CASSQVTTANYGYTF.

The chain joins TRBV13 to TRBJ1-6; D gene unclear. CDR1 is PRHDT and CDR2 is FYEKMQ in the germline V gene (reference sequence). Trimming shortened V by 3 bases and J by 2 bases, and 14 bases separated the two germline ends. The length of the CDR3 is 17 residues. In DNA, the CDR3 is TGTGCCAGCAGCTTCTCCTCAGTGGGCCCCTATAATTCACCCCTCCACTTT. Amino acid sequence: CASSFSSVGPYNSPLHF.

This clone has ten or more counts. This chain joins TRBV11-2 and TRBJ2-4; 8 bases map to TRBD1. The germline V gene has CDR1 SGHAT and CDR2 FQNNGV. The CDR3 extends over 15 amino acids. The J segment lost 4 bases and the V segment lost 1 base, leaving 3 bases of the junction unmatched. The CDR3 nucleotides are TGTGCCAGCAGCTTAGTCTGGACAGGGAAAAACATTCAGTACTTC. This gives the protein CASSLVWTGKNIQYF.

The rearrangement joins TRBV30 to TRBJ1-2, with a possible D match to TRBD1 (6 bases). V lost 4 bases, J lost 5 bases, and 14 bases lay in between. This CDR3 contains 13 residues. From germline, CDR1 is GTSNPN and CDR2 SVGIG (reference sequence). In DNA, the CDR3 is TGTGCCTGGACCCGCCTCGGGACATATGGCTACACCTTC. It encodes CAWTRLGTYGYTF.

This clone appeared a single time. This chain connects TRBV24-1 to TRBJ1-5; no firm D call. CDR1 and CDR2 from the germline V gene are KGHDR and SFDVKD. The CDR3 is made up of 12 amino acids. V dropped 4 bases and J dropped 5 bases, with 5 bases sitting between them. The DNA for the CDR3 is TGTGCCACCAGTGACACAGATCAGCCCCAGCATTTT. Translated, it gives CATSDTDQPQHF.

J is TRBJ2-7 and V is TRBV7-9; D call uncertain. CDR1 and CDR2 (germline): SEHNR, FQNEAQ (reference sequence). The V and J ends lost 1 base and 2 bases respectively, with 12 bases between them. The CDR3 has 15 residues. As DNA, the CDR3 is TGTGCCAGCAGCTTAGGAGCAGGCAGGACCTACGAGCAGTACTTC. It specifies CASSLGAGRTYEQYF. Based on the CDR3 plus reference TRBV7-9 and TRBJ2-7, the full variable domain is DTGVSQNPRHKITKRGQNVTFRCDPISEHNRLYWYRQTLGQGPEFLTYFQNEAQLEKSRLLSDRFSAERPKGSFSTLEIQRTEQGDSAMYLCASSLGAGRTYEQYFGPGTRLTVT.

The CDR3 is CASSYSGRPPYEQYF. CDR3 in DNA: TGTGCCAGCAGTTACTCGGGCAGGCCCCCCTACGAGCAGTACTTC. The chain has TRBV6-5 and TRBJ2-7; D gene ambiguous. The V end was cut by 0 bases, the J end by 2 bases, with 11 bases between. Germline V gene data show CDR1 as MNHEY and CDR2 as SVGAGI. The CDR3 spans 15 residues.

The genes are TRBV2 and TRBJ1-5; 11 bases agree with TRBD1. This CDR3 has 14 amino acids. Per germline, CDR1 SNHLY and CDR2 FYNNEI. V lost 7 bases, J lost 4 bases, and 3 bases stayed unmatched. The CDR3: CASNGQGANQPQHF. CDR3 nucleotide sequence: TGTGCCAGCAACGGACAGGGGGCGAATCAGCCCCAGCATTTT.

The rearrangement uses TRBV28 and TRBJ2-1; 11 bases fit TRBD2. CDR1 is MDHEN and CDR2 is SYDVKM in the germline V gene. V trimming: 3 bases; J trimming: 7 bases; junction bases outside the gene matches: 5. The CDR3 totals 15 residues. The CDR3 DNA sequence: TGTGCCAGCAGTTTTAGCGGGGGGGCTTGGAATGAGCAGTTCTTC. Translating it yields CASSFSGGAWNEQFF.

The chain recombines TRBV11-3 with TRBJ2-7, with TRBD2 as a possible D gene (6 bases). The CDR3 length is 16 residues. Germline CDR1 and CDR2: SGHNT and YENEEA. Trimming shortened V by 0 bases and J by 6 bases, and 18 bases separated the two germline ends. CDR3 in amino acids: CASSLDLAGRRGEQYF. In nucleotides, the CDR3 is TGTGCCAGCAGCTTAGATCTAGCAGGAAGGAGGGGCGAGCAGTACTTC.

J is TRBJ2-1 and V is TRBV9; no clear D gene. The V end was cut by 0 bases, the J end by 3 bases, with 7 bases between. CDR3 length: 14 amino acids. Germline V gene lookup returns CDR1 SGDLS and CDR2 YYNGEE. Here the CDR3 DNA reads TGTGCCAGCAGCGTAGTGAGTGACTACAATGAGCAGTTCTTC. Protein product: CASSVVSDYNEQFF.

The J gene is TRBJ1-3, the V gene TRBV19; no reliable D call. This CDR3 is 18 amino acids long. Germline CDR1 is LNHDA and CDR2 is SQIVND (reference sequence). The germline V and J ends were trimmed by 6 bases and 0 bases, with 21 bases remaining between them. CDR3 in amino acids: CASSSPGIGPGSGNTIYF. The DNA of the CDR3 is TGTGCCAGTAGCTCCCCGGGGATAGGACCGGGCTCTGGAAACACCATATATTTT.

This clone was observed at least ten times. This sequence joins TRBV25-1 and TRBJ2-2, with D tentatively TRBD2 (5 bases). The CDR3 has 15 residues. V shed 0 bases and J shed 4 bases, with 9 bases lying between them. Germline values: CDR1 MGHDK, CDR2 SYGVNS. CDR3 nucleotides: TGTGCCAGCAGTGAATATACGGGGTCCACCGGGGAGCTGTTTTTT. It encodes CASSEYTGSTGELFF.